The 2 T cell receptor beta chains reported below all come from one sample, sequenced in a study of neurological immune-mediated disorders. TCRdb redid the calling of the 5' RACE reads with MiXCR, one entry per CDR3 protein. The sample records about 65,000 distinct CDR3 sequences, approximately 4.1% being singletons. Sequenced: PBMCs. The receptors stem from a man aged 45 to 65 with multiple sclerosis.

The sample holds many counts of this clonotype. The chain joins TRBV24-1 to TRBJ1-5; weak D call: TRBD1 (5 bases). With 7 bases removed from V and 6 bases from J, the gap between germline ends came to 12 bases. Germline lookup yields CDR1 KGHDR and CDR2 SFDVKD. CDR3 length: 13 amino acids. The CDR3 loop is CATSSGSGQPQHF. CDR3 in DNA: TGTGCCACCAGCTCAGGGTCTGGTCAGCCCCAGCATTTT.

At least ten counts were recorded for this clonotype. The chain has TRBV6-1 and TRBJ1-2; 8 bases align to TRBD1. With 5 bases clipped from V and 4 bases from J, the junction kept 9 bases outside the gene matches. Germline loops: CDR1 MNHNS, CDR2 SASEGT. The length of the CDR3 is 15 residues. The CDR3, as DNA: TGTGCCAGCAGTCTCGAGACAGGGGATTTCTATGGCTACACCTTC. Amino acid sequence: CASSLETGDFYGYTF.